This T cell receptor beta chain came from a study of cytomegalovirus exposure and HLA in healthy donors. Study results and caveats: TCR beta chain V- and J-gene trimming was linked, in a later analysis, to a missense variant in DCLRE1C. A later analysis showed that HLA-associated TCR beta chains had undergone more clonal expansion than equally common others. An Asian-associated ancestry cluster reportedly showed fewer N-insertions than the roughly 670-donor mean in a later analysis.

CDR1 and CDR2 (germline): PRHDT, FYEKMQ (reference sequence). This CDR3 region has 15 residues. The ends were cut back, 3 bases at V and 0 bases at J, with 8 bases in the middle. To note about this clone: The antigen remains undetermined.

The primer mix had 60 Vbeta and 13 Jbeta primers. Generated by immunoSEQ multiplex PCR, the TCRdb table keeps only in-frame clones and is missing some. In the table there are 150,000 to 200,000 clones, around 76% of which are singletons. At sampling all donors were nominally healthy, likely with unrecorded immune exposures. The sample was PBMCs. The receptor was isolated from a woman aged 25-40 years in good health and CMV-seropositive. The chain carries TRBV13 and TRBJ2-2; D uncertain. CDR3 region: CASSLAGTNTGELFF. The CDR3 coding sequence is TGTGCCAGCAGCTTGGCTGGCACGAACACCGGGGAGCTGTTTTTT. The whole variable domain, filled in from reference TRBV13 and TRBJ2-2, reads AAGVIQSPRHLIKEKRETATLKCYPIPRHDTVYWYQQGPGQDPQFLISFYEKMQSDKGSIPDRFSAQQFSDYHSELNMSSLELGDSALYFCASSLAGTNTGELFFGEGSRLTVL.